One sample yielded the 14 T cell receptor beta chains listed below, sequenced in a study of cytotoxic CD8 clonotypes in ibrutinib-treated CLL. Some clones are missing from TCRdb's copy, which holds only in-frame ones; the method was immunoSEQ multiplex PCR. This sample has 9,500 to 14,000 clones; 65% to 85% occur once, and the top ten carry more than 20%. This specimen was PBMCs, taken at disease progression, from a patient treated with ibrutinib. Receptors were obtained from a human donor with chronic lymphocytic leukemia.

The chain couples TRBV14 to TRBJ2-7; D unclear. Between the trimmed V and J ends, which lost 1 base and 4 bases, there was a span of 2 bases. CDR1 is SGHDN, CDR2 FVKESK, per germline. The CDR3 sequence is 11 residues long. The CDR3 spells CASSQGYEQYF. The CDR3 region has the DNA TGTGCCAGCAGCCAAGGGTACGAGCAGTACTTC.

In its sample, this clone was seen a few times. The rearrangement joins TRBV5-4 to TRBJ2-1, with D unresolved. The CDR3 sequence is 16 residues long. CDR1 SGHNT and CDR2 YYREEE come from the germline V gene (reference sequence). Trimming shortened V by 0 bases and J by 0 bases, and 10 bases separated the two germline ends. This CDR3 is CASSLEGPSSYNEQFF. For the CDR3, the DNA is TGTGCCAGCAGCTTGGAAGGGCCCAGCTCCTACAATGAGCAGTTCTTC.

The CDR3 protein is CASSFGIAGAYATTYEQYF. The CDR3 coding sequence is TGTGCCAGCAGCTTTGGTATAGCGGGAGCCTACGCGACAACCTACGAGCAGTACTTC. The V call is TRBV11-2, the J call TRBJ2-7, with 9 bases identical to TRBD2. This CDR3 contains 19 residues. The germline CDR1 and CDR2 sequences are SGHAT and FQNNGV. The ends lost 3 bases at V and 2 bases at J; junction bases unmatched: 17.

This clone was seen a handful of times. The chain combines TRBV6-1 with TRBJ2-7; 9 nucleotides align to TRBD2. Germline V gene data show CDR1 as MNHNS and CDR2 as SASEGT. The CDR3 is 15 residues long. With 1 base clipped from V and 4 bases from J, the junction kept 5 bases outside the gene matches. The CDR3 nucleotides are TGTGCCAGCAGTGAAGAGGCGGGAGGGGCTTACGAGCAGTACTTC. It yields the protein CASSEEAGGAYEQYF.

V gene TRBV29-1 combines with J gene TRBJ1-1; D uncertain. The V end lost 7 bases, the J end lost 3 bases, and 12 bases lay between the germline ends. The germline V gene encodes CDR1 SQVTM and CDR2 ANQGSEA. The CDR3 extends over 12 amino acids. CDR3 region: CSAGFVDTEAFF. In DNA, the CDR3 is TGCAGCGCGGGGTTTGTGGACACTGAAGCTTTCTTT.

The CDR3 bases are TGTGCCAGCAGCTTCCCGGGACTAGCGGGAGCCACAGATACGCAGTATTTT. It codes for CASSFPGLAGATDTQYF. V gene TRBV7-8 combines with J gene TRBJ2-3; 14 nucleotides match TRBD2. The V gene's germline CDR1 is SGHVS and CDR2 FQNEAQ. V gave up 3 bases and J gave up 2 bases; unmatched junction bases: 4. The length of the CDR3 is 17 residues.

This clone was picked up one time. The V call is TRBV7-9, the J call TRBJ2-7; D not resolved. The CDR3 loop spans 15 amino acids. CDR1 is SEHNR, CDR2 FQNEAQ, per germline (reference sequence). V was shortened by 0 bases and J by 0 bases, with 9 bases between the two germline ends. The CDR3 DNA is TGTGCCAGCAGCTTAGCGGAACCCGGCTCCTACGAGCAGTACTTC. Amino acids: CASSLAEPGSYEQYF.

The rearrangement uses TRBV5-1 and TRBJ2-1; weak D call: TRBD1 (7 bases). The ends were cut back, 5 bases at V and 9 bases at J, with 21 bases in the middle. The CDR3 is 15 residues long. CDR1 and CDR2 from the germline V gene are SGHRS and YFSETQ. For the CDR3, the DNA is TGCGCCAGCAGTTTCGAGGGGGCGACGGGAGTTGAGCAGTTCTTC. It translates to CASSFEGATGVEQFF.

The chain joins TRBV7-8 to TRBJ1-3, with D unresolved. Germline CDR1 is SGHVS and CDR2 is FQNEAQ. There are 15 residues in the CDR3. Trimming left V 2 bases short and J 1 base short, with 9 bases between. As DNA, the CDR3 is TGTGCCAGCAGCTTACATCCCGGGTCTGGAAACACCATATATTTT. Translation gives CASSLHPGSGNTIYF.

This sequence joins TRBV28 and TRBJ2-5; D is perhaps TRBD1 (6 bases). The V end lost 3 bases, the J end lost 3 bases, and 14 bases lay between the germline ends. Looked up from germline, CDR1 is MDHEN and CDR2 is SYDVKM. This CDR3 region has 15 residues. The chain's CDR3 is CASSFPRGGEETQYF. The CDR3 nucleotides read TGTGCCAGCAGTTTTCCCAGGGGTGGGGAAGAGACCCAGTACTTC.

This chain uses TRBV29-1 with TRBJ1-5; D may be TRBD1 (5 bases). Germline loops: CDR1 SQVTM, CDR2 ANQGSEA. The V and J ends lost 6 bases and 0 bases respectively, with 12 bases between them. The CDR3 spans 14 residues. The CDR3 reads CSVGEPNSNQPQHF. Written as DNA, the CDR3 is TGCAGCGTAGGGGAGCCAAATAGCAATCAGCCCCAGCATTTT.

CDR3 DNA: TGCGCCAGCAGCCAACAGACTAGCGGCTTTTACAATGAGCAGTTCTTC. Its protein is CASSQQTSGFYNEQFF. The rearrangement uses TRBV4-1 and TRBJ2-1; 9 nucleotides match TRBD2. Germline CDR1 and CDR2: MGHRA and YSYEKL. The length of the CDR3 is 16 residues. Germline trimming cut 2 bases from V and 4 bases from J; bases unmatched to any gene: 6.

V is TRBV6-6 and J is TRBJ1-5, with 7 bases aligning to TRBD1. The CDR3 sequence is 15 residues long. V shed 5 bases, J shed 3 bases, and the junction held 7 bases outside the gene matches. The germline V gene has CDR1 MNHNY and CDR2 SVGAGI (reference sequence). DNA for the CDR3: TGTGCCAGCAGTCCGGACAGGAGGCTCAATCAGCCCCAGCATTTT. It is translated as CASSPDRRLNQPQHF.

The rearrangement joins TRBV7-3 to TRBJ2-1, with D unresolved. The CDR3 runs to 15 residues. V lost 5 bases and J lost 2, with 13 bases in between. Germline lookup yields CDR1 SGHTA and CDR2 FQGTGA. CDR3 residues: CASSPDALPYNEQFF. CDR3 DNA sequence: TGTGCCAGCAGCCCTGACGCCCTACCCTACAATGAGCAGTTCTTC.